A single sample gave rise to the 17 T cell receptor beta chains below, sequenced in a study of blood T cell repertoires in COVID-19. TCRdb keeps only in-frame clones here, not all; method: immunoSEQ multiplex PCR. This sample has about 270,000 clones, with roughly nine tenths found just once. Sequenced input: peripheral blood. The receptors were gathered from a man aged 55 to 70 who had recovered from COVID-19.

The chain joins TRBV7-2 to TRBJ2-3, with 11 nucleotides matching TRBD2. CDR3 length: 17 amino acids. Germline loops: CDR1 SGHTA, CDR2 FQGNSA. V lost 5 bases to trimming and J lost 2 bases; unmatched junction nucleotides: 9. The CDR3 DNA sequence: TGTGCCAGCAGCCGCCGGGTAGCGGGGGGGATCACAGATACGCAGTATTTT. It encodes CASSRRVAGGITDTQYF.

V gene TRBV10-2 combines with J gene TRBJ1-6, with D tentatively TRBD1 (5 bases). Germline CDR1 reads WSHSY; CDR2 reads SAAADI. CDR3 length: 19 amino acids. The V end lost 0 bases, the J end lost 0 bases, and 15 bases lay between the germline ends. CDR3 sequence reads: CASSESHVQASSYNSPLHF. The CDR3 bases are TGCGCCAGCAGTGAGTCACATGTACAGGCTAGCTCCTATAATTCACCCCTCCACTTT.

The chain uses TRBV30 and TRBJ2-3; 8 nucleotides match TRBD2. Trimming at V came to 0 bases and at J to 1 base, leaving 3 bases not matched to a gene. There are 15 residues in the CDR3. Germline CDR1 is GTSNPN and CDR2 is SVGIG (reference sequence). This CDR3 is CAWSVKTSGTDTQYF. DNA for the CDR3: TGTGCCTGGAGTGTTAAGACTAGCGGCACAGATACGCAGTATTTT.

The genes are TRBV11-3 and TRBJ2-7; a weak D match, TRBD2 (5 bases). Trimming took off 4 bases at V and 1 base at J, with 11 bases between the two ends. This CDR3 has 14 amino acids. Germline values: CDR1 SGHNT, CDR2 YENEEA. Here the CDR3 reads CASSSSGMSYEQYF. The DNA for the CDR3 is TGTGCCAGCAGCTCAAGCGGTATGTCCTACGAGCAGTACTTC.

V and J are TRBV11-2 and TRBJ2-2; 8 bases map to TRBD1. This CDR3 is built from 15 residues. The V gene's germline CDR1 is SGHAT and CDR2 FQNNGV. After removal of 2 bases from V and 5 bases from J, the junction contained 4 bases not matched to a gene. CDR3 in DNA: TGTGCCAGCAGCTTATCAGGGGGCTCGACCGGGGAGCTGTTTTTT. Residues: CASSLSGGSTGELFF.

The V and J genes are TRBV10-3 and TRBJ2-5; 13 bases line up with TRBD2. Per germline, CDR1 ENHRY and CDR2 SYGVKD. With V trimmed by 10 bases and J by 7 bases, 9 bases remained unmatched. The CDR3 is made up of 14 amino acids. As DNA, the CDR3 is TGTGCCAGCGCCGGGACTAGCGGGGAGGGGACCCAGTACTTC. This codes for CASAGTSGEGTQYF.

This chain connects TRBV25-1 to TRBJ2-7; 16 bases match TRBD2. The CDR3 totals 18 residues. Unmatched junction bases numbered 12, after V lost 6 bases and J lost 4 bases. Germline CDR1 reads MGHDK; CDR2 reads SYGVNS. The DNA for the CDR3 is TGTGCCAGCAGGAGGGCTGGGGGACTAGCGGGGGGGCCTTACGAGCAGTACTTC. Translation gives CASRRAGGLAGGPYEQYF.

This chain uses TRBV7-2 with TRBJ1-2, with D tentatively TRBD1 (5 bases). This CDR3 spans 15 amino acids. Germline V gene sequence: CDR1 SGHTA, CDR2 FQGNSA. Trimming cost V 5 bases and J 4 bases, with 17 bases left between them. The CDR3: CASSPRREGTYGYTF. The CDR3 nucleotides are TGTGCCAGCAGCCCTCGGAGGGAGGGGACCTATGGCTACACCTTC.

The genes are TRBV7-7 and TRBJ2-1, with 10 positions matching TRBD1. CDR3 size: 16 residues. Losses at the gene ends were 5 bases for V and 9 bases for J; bases not matched to a gene: 13. CDR1 and CDR2 from the germline V gene are SSHAT and FNYEAQ (reference sequence). CDR3 residues: CASSPYGTGAGGEQFF. The DNA of the CDR3 is TGTGCCAGCAGCCCATACGGGACAGGGGCTGGTGGTGAGCAGTTCTTC.

The chain carries TRBV6-5 and TRBJ1-2, with 9 positions matching TRBD1. Germline values: CDR1 MNHEY, CDR2 SVGAGI. The trim removed 6 bases at V and 7 bases at J, leaving 6 bases unmatched. The CDR3 consists of 13 residues. Here the CDR3 DNA reads TGTGCCAGCAGCCACCGGGACAGGGTTGGCTACACCTTC. Protein product: CASSHRDRVGYTF.

The V call is TRBV5-1, the J call TRBJ2-7; 9 bases align to TRBD1. The CDR3 has 16 residues. CDR1 and CDR2 from the germline V gene are SGHRS and YFSETQ. Trimming cost V 5 bases and J 2 bases; bases outside gene matches: 11. CDR3 DNA: TGCGCCAGCAGTCTGTCCCGGACAGGGGAAACCTACGAGCAGTACTTC. This gives the protein CASSLSRTGETYEQYF.

The chain has TRBV5-5 and TRBJ1-5, with 7 bases that match TRBD1. CDR3 length equals 15 residues. Trimming at V came to 1 base and at J to 3 bases, leaving 4 bases not matched to a gene. CDR1 and CDR2 (germline): SGHKS, YYEKEE (reference sequence). Written as DNA, the CDR3 is TGTGCCAGCAGCTTGACAGGGGATAACAATCAGCCCCAGCATTTT. Translating it yields CASSLTGDNNQPQHF.

The chain recombines TRBV19 with TRBJ1-6, with D unclear. This CDR3 has 15 amino acids. V was trimmed by 0 bases and J by 10 bases, leaving 13 bases between them. Germline V gene lookup returns CDR1 LNHDA and CDR2 SQIVND (reference sequence). The CDR3 loop reads CASSIEAGGRSPLHF. In DNA form, the CDR3 reads TGTGCCAGTAGTATAGAGGCAGGTGGAAGGTCACCCCTCCACTTT.

The J gene is TRBJ1-4, the V gene TRBV7-9; 7 nucleotides agree with TRBD1. The CDR3 is 15 residues long. Germline V gives CDR1 SEHNR, CDR2 FQNEAQ (reference sequence). With 4 bases clipped from V and 8 bases from J, the junction kept 10 bases outside the gene matches. The CDR3 region has the DNA TGTGCCAGCAGCTATGACAGGGCCTTAGGGGAAAAACTGTTTTTT. Translating it yields CASSYDRALGEKLFF.

The gene calls are TRBV7-3 and TRBJ2-2; no clear D gene. Germline values: CDR1 SGHTA, CDR2 FQGTGA. The CDR3 extends over 15 amino acids. V was cut by 2 bases and J by 2 bases, with 9 bases left in between. CDR3: CASSLVPVNTGELFF. CDR3 bases: TGTGCCAGCAGCTTAGTGCCGGTTAACACCGGGGAGCTGTTTTTT.

This clone is classed as medium-sized. The chain couples TRBV7-9 to TRBJ1-2; maybe TRBD1 (6 bases). CDR1 and CDR2 from the germline V gene are SEHNR and FQNEAQ (reference sequence). The germline V and J ends were trimmed by 1 base and 3 bases, with 15 bases remaining between them. This CDR3 contains 16 residues. The CDR3 nucleotides are TGTGCCAGCAGCTTAGGTGGCTGGGCAGGGGACTATGGCTACACCTTC. It is translated as CASSLGGWAGDYGYTF. The variable domain in full, completed from reference TRBV7-9 and TRBJ1-2, reads DTGVSQNPRHKITKRGQNVTFRCDPISEHNRLYWYRQTLGQGPEFLTYFQNEAQLEKSRLLSDRFSAERPKGSFSTLEIQRTEQGDSAMYLCASSLGGWAGDYGYTFGSGTRLTVV.

This clone was found once. The chain links TRBV20-1 to TRBJ2-3, with a weak D call TRBD1 (6 bases). Germline V CDR1 and CDR2: DFQATT, SNEGSKA (reference sequence). CDR3 length: 15 residues. The V end was cut by 3 bases, the J end by 5 bases, with 18 bases between. This CDR3 reads CSASAARGFRDTQYF. DNA for the CDR3: TGCAGTGCTAGTGCTGCTAGGGGGTTCAGAGATACGCAGTATTTT.